This T cell receptor beta chain was sequenced for a study of T cell repertoires in cytomegalovirus infection. Study-level background: Signatures in public TCR beta sequences pointed to both CMV infection and matching HLA type.

CDR1 and CDR2 from the germline V gene are DFQATT and SNEGSKA (reference sequence). The V end was cut by 5 bases, the J end by 1 base, with 14 bases between. The CDR3 spans 15 residues. MiXCR, run by TCRdb on the reads, gives a single entry per CDR3 protein. The sample lists 900,000 to 950,000 distinct CDR3 sequences; about a third were seen once. About this clonotype itself: Its antigen is still unknown.

The TCR sequence derives from a human donor in good health (CMV status not recorded). Some clones in this sample may be carry-over from other donors' samples. The sequencing used cultured CD8+ T cells from PBMCs, collected from culture after CMV antigen stimulation. The rearrangement joins TRBV20-1 to TRBJ2-2, with TRBD2 as a possible D gene (5 bases). The CDR3: CSAHPPGKNTGELFF. CDR3 bases: TGCAGTGCTCACCCCCCCGGGAAGAACACCGGGGAGCTGTTTTTT.